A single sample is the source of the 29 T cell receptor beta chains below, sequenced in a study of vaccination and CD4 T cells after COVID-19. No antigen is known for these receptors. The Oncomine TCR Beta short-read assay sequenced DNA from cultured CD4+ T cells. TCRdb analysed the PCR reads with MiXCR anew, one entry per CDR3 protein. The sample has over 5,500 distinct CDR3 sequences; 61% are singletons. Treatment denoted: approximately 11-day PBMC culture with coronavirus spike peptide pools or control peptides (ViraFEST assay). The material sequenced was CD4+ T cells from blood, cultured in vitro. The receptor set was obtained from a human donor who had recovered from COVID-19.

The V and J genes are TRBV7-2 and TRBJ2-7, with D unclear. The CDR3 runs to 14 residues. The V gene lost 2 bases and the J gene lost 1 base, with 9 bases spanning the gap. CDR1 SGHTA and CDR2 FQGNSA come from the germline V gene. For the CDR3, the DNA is TGTGCCAGCAGCTTAATCCCTGAATCCTACGAGCAGTACTTC. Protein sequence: CASSLIPESYEQYF.

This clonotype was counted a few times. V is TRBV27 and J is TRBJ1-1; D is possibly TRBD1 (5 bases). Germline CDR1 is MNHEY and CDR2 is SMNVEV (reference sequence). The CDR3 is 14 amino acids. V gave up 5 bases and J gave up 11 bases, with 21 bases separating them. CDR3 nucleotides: TGTGCCAGCAGTCAAGCGCAATTACGGGGGATGGCTTTCTTT. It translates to CASSQAQLRGMAFF.

In DNA form, the CDR3 reads TGTGCCAGCAGACGACAGGAAGGCTACGAGCAGTACTTC. It encodes CASRRQEGYEQYF. The chain combines TRBV6-2 or TRBV6-3 with TRBJ2-7, with D tentatively TRBD1 (6 bases). CDR1 and CDR2 from the germline V gene are MNHEY and SVGEGT. Trimming took 6 bases from V and 3 from J, leaving 12 bases between them. CDR3 size: 13 residues.

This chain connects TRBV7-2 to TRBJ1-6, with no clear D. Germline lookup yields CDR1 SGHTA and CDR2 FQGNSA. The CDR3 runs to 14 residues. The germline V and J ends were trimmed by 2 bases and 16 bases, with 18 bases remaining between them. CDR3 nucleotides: TGTGCCAGCAGCTTAATTGGTAACCCCCCTATACTCCACTTT. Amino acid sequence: CASSLIGNPPILHF.

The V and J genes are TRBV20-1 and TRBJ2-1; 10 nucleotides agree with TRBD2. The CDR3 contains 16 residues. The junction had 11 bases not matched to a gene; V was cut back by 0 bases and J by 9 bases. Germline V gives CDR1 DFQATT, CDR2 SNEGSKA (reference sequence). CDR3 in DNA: TGCAGTGCTAGAGATCTCGGAGCGGGAGGGCCCCTTGAGCAGTTCTTC. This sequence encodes CSARDLGAGGPLEQFF.

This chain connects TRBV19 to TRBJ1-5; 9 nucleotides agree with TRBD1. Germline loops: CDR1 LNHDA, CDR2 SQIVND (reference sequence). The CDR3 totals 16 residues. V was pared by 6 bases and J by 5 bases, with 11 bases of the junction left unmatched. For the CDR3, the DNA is TGTGCCAGTAGCCCTGGCTTCCGGGACAGGGATCAGCCCCAGCATTTT. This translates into CASSPGFRDRDQPQHF.

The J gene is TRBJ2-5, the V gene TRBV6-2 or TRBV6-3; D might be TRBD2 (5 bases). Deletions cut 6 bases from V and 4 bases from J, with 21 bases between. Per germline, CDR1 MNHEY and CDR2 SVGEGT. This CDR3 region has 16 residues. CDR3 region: CASRARADPGRETQYF. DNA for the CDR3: TGTGCCAGCAGAGCCCGAGCGGACCCGGGTCGAGAGACCCAGTACTTC.

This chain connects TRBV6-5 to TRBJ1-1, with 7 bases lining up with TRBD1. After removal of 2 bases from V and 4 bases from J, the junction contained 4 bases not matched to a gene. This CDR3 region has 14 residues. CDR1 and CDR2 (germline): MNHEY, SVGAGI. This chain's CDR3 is CASSYQTGTTEAFF. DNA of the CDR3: TGTGCCAGCAGTTACCAGACAGGGACCACTGAAGCTTTCTTT.

CDR3 sequence: CASSELEGGAFF. The CDR3 DNA is TGTGCCAGCAGCGAGTTGGAAGGTGGAGCTTTCTTT. This chain uses TRBV7-2 with TRBJ1-1; D is unresolved. Germline values: CDR1 SGHTA, CDR2 FQGNSA. V lost 5 bases and J lost 10, with 14 bases in between. The length of the CDR3 is 12 residues.

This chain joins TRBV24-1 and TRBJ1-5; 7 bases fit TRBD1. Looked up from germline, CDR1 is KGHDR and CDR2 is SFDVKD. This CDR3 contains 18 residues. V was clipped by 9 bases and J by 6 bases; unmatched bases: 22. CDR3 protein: CATRRTGESMRLGQPQHF. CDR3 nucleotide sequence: TGTGCCACCCGCCGTACAGGGGAGAGCATGAGGTTGGGTCAGCCCCAGCATTTT.

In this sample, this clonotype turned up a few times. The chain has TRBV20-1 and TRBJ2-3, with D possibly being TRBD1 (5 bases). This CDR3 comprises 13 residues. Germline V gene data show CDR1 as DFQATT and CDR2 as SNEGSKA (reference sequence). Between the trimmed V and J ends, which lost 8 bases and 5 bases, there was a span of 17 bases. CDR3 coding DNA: TGCAGTACCCTGGGGCAGGGTGTAGATACGCAGTATTTT. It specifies CSTLGQGVDTQYF.

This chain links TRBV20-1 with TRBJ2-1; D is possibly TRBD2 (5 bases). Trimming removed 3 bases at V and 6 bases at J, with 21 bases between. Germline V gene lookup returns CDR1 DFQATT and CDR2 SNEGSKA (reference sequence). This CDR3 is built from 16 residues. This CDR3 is CSASGGSAPSGNEQFF. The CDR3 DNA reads TGCAGTGCTAGCGGTGGGTCCGCCCCCAGCGGCAATGAGCAGTTCTTC.

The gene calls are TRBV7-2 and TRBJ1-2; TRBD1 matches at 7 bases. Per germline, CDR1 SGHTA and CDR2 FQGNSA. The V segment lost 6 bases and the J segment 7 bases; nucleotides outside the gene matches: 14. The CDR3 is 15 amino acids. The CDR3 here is CASSSQLLGGGGYTF. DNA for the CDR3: TGTGCCAGCAGTTCTCAGTTGCTAGGGGGCGGTGGCTACACCTTC.

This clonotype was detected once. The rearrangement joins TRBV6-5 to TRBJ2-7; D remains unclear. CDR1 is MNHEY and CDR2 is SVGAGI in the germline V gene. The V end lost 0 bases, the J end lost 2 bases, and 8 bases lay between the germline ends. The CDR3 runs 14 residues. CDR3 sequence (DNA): TGTGCCAGCAGTTACTCGACCAGTACCTACGAGCAGTACTTC. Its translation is CASSYSTSTYEQYF.

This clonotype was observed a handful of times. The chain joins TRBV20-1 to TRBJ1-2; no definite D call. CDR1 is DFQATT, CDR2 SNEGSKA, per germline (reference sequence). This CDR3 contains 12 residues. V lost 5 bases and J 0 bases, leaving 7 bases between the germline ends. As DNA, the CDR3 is TGCAGTGCTTCCCTCGCTAACTATGGCTACACCTTC. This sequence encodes CSASLANYGYTF.

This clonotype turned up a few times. The CDR3 region has the DNA TGCAGTGCTAGAGATATGGCAGGGAGCACTGAAGCTTTCTTT. Translating it yields CSARDMAGSTEAFF. The chain joins TRBV20-1 to TRBJ1-1; D is possibly TRBD1 (5 bases). CDR3 length: 14 amino acids. The germline V and J ends were trimmed by 0 bases and 4 bases, with 12 bases remaining between them. Per germline, CDR1 DFQATT and CDR2 SNEGSKA (reference sequence).

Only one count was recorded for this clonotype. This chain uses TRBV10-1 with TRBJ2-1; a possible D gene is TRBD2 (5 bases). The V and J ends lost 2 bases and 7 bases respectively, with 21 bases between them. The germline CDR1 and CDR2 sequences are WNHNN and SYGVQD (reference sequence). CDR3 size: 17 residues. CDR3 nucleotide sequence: TGCGCCAGCAGTGAGAAGGAGCGGACCCTCCCGGGGAATGAGCAGTTCTTC. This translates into CASSEKERTLPGNEQFF.

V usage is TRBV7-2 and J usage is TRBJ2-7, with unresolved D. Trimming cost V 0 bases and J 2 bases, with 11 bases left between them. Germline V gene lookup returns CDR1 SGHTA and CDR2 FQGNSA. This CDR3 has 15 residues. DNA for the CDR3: TGTGCCAGCAGCTTAGCGAGCCAGTCTCCCTACGAGCAGTACTTC. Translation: CASSLASQSPYEQYF.

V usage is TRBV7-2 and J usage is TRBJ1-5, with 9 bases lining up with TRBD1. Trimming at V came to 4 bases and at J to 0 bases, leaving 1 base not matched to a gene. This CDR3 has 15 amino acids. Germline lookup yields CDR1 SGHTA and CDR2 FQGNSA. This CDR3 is CASSWTGDSNQPQHF. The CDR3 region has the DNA TGTGCCAGCAGCTGGACAGGGGATAGCAATCAGCCCCAGCATTTT.

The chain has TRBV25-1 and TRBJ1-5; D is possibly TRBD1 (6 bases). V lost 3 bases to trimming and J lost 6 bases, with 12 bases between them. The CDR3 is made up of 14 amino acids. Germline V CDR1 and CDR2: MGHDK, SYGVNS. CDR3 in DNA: TGTGCCAGCAGTGACACAGGGTCGGGTCAGCCCCAGCATTTT. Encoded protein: CASSDTGSGQPQHF.

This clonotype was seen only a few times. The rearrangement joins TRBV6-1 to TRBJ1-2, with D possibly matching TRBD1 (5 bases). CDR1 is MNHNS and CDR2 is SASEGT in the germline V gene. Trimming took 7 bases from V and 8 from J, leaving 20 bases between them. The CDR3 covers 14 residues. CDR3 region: CASTQYRDRVGYTF. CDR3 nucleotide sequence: TGTGCCAGCACCCAATACCGGGACCGCGTCGGCTACACCTTC.

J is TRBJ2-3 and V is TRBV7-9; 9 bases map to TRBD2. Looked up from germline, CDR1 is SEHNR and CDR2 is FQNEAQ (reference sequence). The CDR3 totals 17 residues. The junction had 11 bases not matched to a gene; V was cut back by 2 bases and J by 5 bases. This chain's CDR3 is CASSLSMGGGAEDTQYF. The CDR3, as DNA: TGTGCCAGCAGCTTAAGCATGGGCGGGGGGGCCGAAGATACGCAGTATTTT.

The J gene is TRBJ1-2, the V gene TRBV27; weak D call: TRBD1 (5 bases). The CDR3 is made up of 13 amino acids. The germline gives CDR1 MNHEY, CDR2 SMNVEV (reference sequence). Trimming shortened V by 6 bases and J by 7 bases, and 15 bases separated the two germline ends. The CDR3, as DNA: TGTGCCAGCAGGACGGGGACCGGAGGTGGCTACACCTTC. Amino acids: CASRTGTGGGYTF.

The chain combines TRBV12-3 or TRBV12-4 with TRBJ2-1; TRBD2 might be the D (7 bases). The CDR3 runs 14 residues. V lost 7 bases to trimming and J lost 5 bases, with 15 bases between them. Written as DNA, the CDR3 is TGTGCCAGCATCCAAGGGGGGGGGCACAATGAGCAGTTCTTC. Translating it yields CASIQGGGHNEQFF.

The CDR3, as DNA: TGTGCCAGCGGGACATTAATGAACACTGAAGCTTTCTTT. Its translation: CASGTLMNTEAFF. This sequence joins TRBV12-3 or TRBV12-4 and TRBJ1-1; D might be TRBD1 (6 bases). Trimming shortened V by 8 bases and J by 0 bases, and 10 bases separated the two germline ends. The CDR3 is made up of 13 amino acids.

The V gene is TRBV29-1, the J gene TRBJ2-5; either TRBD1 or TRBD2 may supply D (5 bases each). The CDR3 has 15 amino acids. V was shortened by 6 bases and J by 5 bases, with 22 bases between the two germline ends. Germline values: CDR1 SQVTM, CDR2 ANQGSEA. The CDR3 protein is CSVISGRGSGETQYF. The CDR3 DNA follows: TGCAGCGTCATCTCGGGAAGGGGCAGTGGCGAGACCCAGTACTTC. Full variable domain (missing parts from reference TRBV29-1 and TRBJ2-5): SAVISQKPSRDICQRGTSLTIQCQVDSQVTMMFWYRQQPGQSLTLIATANQGSEATYESGFVIDKFPISRPNLTFSTLTVSNMSPEDSSIYLCSVISGRGSGETQYFGPGTRLLVL.

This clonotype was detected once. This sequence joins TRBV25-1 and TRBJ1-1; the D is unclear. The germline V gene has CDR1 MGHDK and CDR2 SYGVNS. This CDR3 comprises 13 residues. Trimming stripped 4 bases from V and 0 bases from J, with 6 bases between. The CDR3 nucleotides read TGTGCCAGCAGTGGAGGCATGAACACTGAAGCTTTCTTT. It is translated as CASSGGMNTEAFF.

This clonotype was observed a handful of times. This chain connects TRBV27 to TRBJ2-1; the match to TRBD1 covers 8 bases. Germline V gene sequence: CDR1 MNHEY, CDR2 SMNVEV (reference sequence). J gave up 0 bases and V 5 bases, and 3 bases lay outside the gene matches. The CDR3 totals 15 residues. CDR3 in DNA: TGTGCCAGCAGTGGACAGGGTAGCTCCTACAATGAGCAGTTCTTC. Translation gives CASSGQGSSYNEQFF.

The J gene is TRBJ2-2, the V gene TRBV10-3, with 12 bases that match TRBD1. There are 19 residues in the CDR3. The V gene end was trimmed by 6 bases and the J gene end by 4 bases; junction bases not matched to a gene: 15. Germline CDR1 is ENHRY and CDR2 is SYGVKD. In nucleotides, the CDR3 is TGTGCCATCAGGGATCCCCTGGGGGACAGGGGGCACGTCACCGGGGAGCTGTTTTTT. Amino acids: CAIRDPLGDRGHVTGELFF.